These 2 T cell receptor beta chains were all obtained from the same sample, sequenced in a study of blood T cell repertoires in COVID-19. Only in-frame clones appear in the TCRdb table, and some are missing; sequencing was by immunoSEQ multiplex PCR. Found here are 55,000 to 85,000 clones, roughly 91% of them singletons; the top ten hold roughly a tenth. Sequences were obtained from peripheral blood. The receptors derive from a young woman with acute or convalescent COVID-19.

This chain connects TRBV4-1 to TRBJ2-4; TRBD1 is a possible D gene (6 bases). The germline gives CDR1 MGHRA, CDR2 YSYEKL. The length of the CDR3 is 19 residues. Trimming stripped 1 base from V and 2 bases from J, with 21 bases between. CDR3: CASSQVGAAVMRTKNIQYF. The CDR3 DNA follows: TGCGCCAGCAGCCAAGTGGGGGCAGCAGTGATGAGGACCAAAAACATTCAGTACTTC.

This clone was observed a few times. V usage is TRBV5-6 and J usage is TRBJ1-1, with D hard to call. The CDR3 has 17 amino acids. The V end lost 5 bases, the J end lost 2 bases, and 22 bases lay between the germline ends. Germline CDR1 SGHDT, CDR2 YYEEEE. The CDR3 reads CASSPTGGGRINTEAFF. The CDR3 coding sequence is TGTGCCAGCAGTCCTACGGGAGGAGGGCGCATTAACACTGAAGCTTTCTTT.